Below, 20 T cell receptor beta chains from the same sample are listed, as sequenced in a study of T cells in localized non-small cell lung cancer. TCRdb keeps only in-frame clones here, not all; method: immunoSEQ multiplex PCR. The sample has under 35,000 clones, about nine tenths seen once; the top ten hold 4% to 5%. The sample here was peripheral blood mononuclear cells, taken before any cancer treatment. The receptor source for this set is a woman aged 35 to 70 with stage III lung adenocarcinoma.

The rearrangement joins TRBV18 to TRBJ1-5; 9 bases match TRBD1. The CDR3 has 16 amino acids. Germline values: CDR1 KGHSH, CDR2 LQKENI. Losses at the gene ends were 3 bases for V and 3 bases for J; bases not matched to a gene: 6. As DNA, the CDR3 is TGTGCCAGCTCACCGGGACAGGGCCCTTTCAATCAGCCCCAGCATTTT. Its protein product is CASSPGQGPFNQPQHF.

This chain links TRBV4-1 with TRBJ1-4, with TRBD1 identical over 10 bases. J was trimmed by 10 bases and V by 4 bases; bases with no gene match: 12. Germline CDR1 reads MGHRA; CDR2 reads YSYEKL. The length of the CDR3 is 16 residues. This CDR3 is CASSLFDRGQGGKLFF. In DNA form, the CDR3 reads TGCGCCAGCAGCCTATTCGACAGGGGGCAAGGGGGAAAACTGTTTTTT.

V is TRBV7-8 and J is TRBJ2-1; D not certain. CDR1 is SGHVS and CDR2 is FQNEAQ in the germline V gene. CDR3 length: 12 residues. Trimming took off 5 bases at V and 9 bases at J, with 11 bases between the two ends. CDR3 sequence: CASSDNFGEQFF. Here the CDR3 DNA reads TGTGCCAGCAGCGATAATTTCGGTGAGCAGTTCTTC.

The chain links TRBV5-5 to TRBJ2-7, with TRBD2 matching 10 bases. This CDR3 spans 14 amino acids. Germline assignment: CDR1 SGHKS and CDR2 YYEKEE (reference sequence). The ends lost 0 bases at V and 5 bases at J; junction bases unmatched: 2. CDR3 region: CASSLASGGHEQYF. In DNA form, the CDR3 reads TGTGCCAGCAGCTTGGCTAGCGGGGGCCACGAGCAGTACTTC.

The chain carries TRBV2 and TRBJ2-2; unclear D gene. V was trimmed by 7 bases and J by 3 bases, leaving 15 bases between them. From germline, CDR1 is SNHLY and CDR2 FYNNEI. The CDR3 is made up of 15 amino acids. CDR3 nucleotides: TGTGCCAGCACCCCCCAAAGTGGTTACACCGGGGAGCTGTTTTTT. Its protein is CASTPQSGYTGELFF.

The CDR3 nucleotides are TGTGCCTGGAGTGGGAGCGGGAGCACAGATACGCAGTATTTT. It encodes CAWSGSGSTDTQYF. The rearrangement joins TRBV30 to TRBJ2-3, with D possibly matching TRBD2 (6 bases). The CDR3 length is 14 residues. V was cut by 1 base and J by 0 bases, with 8 bases left in between. The germline V gene has CDR1 GTSNPN and CDR2 SVGIG (reference sequence).

The rearrangement joins TRBV2 to TRBJ2-7, with 10 positions matching TRBD1. The CDR3 has 14 amino acids. After removal of 7 bases from V and 3 bases from J, the junction contained 6 bases not matched to a gene. Germline CDR1 and CDR2: SNHLY and FYNNEI. The CDR3 sequence: CASKDRGFGYEQYF. The CDR3 coding sequence is TGTGCCAGCAAGGACAGGGGGTTTGGCTACGAGCAGTACTTC.

As for this clone: Compared with germline, one end of the junction differs, possibly owing to a read error. The chain combines TRBV18 with TRBJ2-2; 7 bases match TRBD1. The CDR3 contains 15 residues. Germline CDR1 is KGHSH and CDR2 is LQKENI. CDR3 bases: TGTGCCAGCTCCCCACAGGGGATGAACACCGGGGAGCTGTTTTTT. Translation gives CASSPQGMNTGELFF.

This clone has just a few counts. The V call is TRBV15, the J call TRBJ1-4; D not certain. Trimming left V 0 bases short and J 5 bases short, with 10 bases between. Per germline, CDR1 LNHNV and CDR2 YYDKDF (reference sequence). The CDR3 length is 15 residues. The CDR3 reads CATSRDQDGNEKLFF. The CDR3 DNA reads TGTGCCACCAGCAGAGACCAGGACGGGAATGAAAAACTGTTTTTT.

The rearrangement links TRBV19 to TRBJ2-3; the match to TRBD2 covers 11 bases. The CDR3 spans 14 residues. J lost 7 bases, V lost 6 bases, and 6 bases had no gene match. The germline V gene encodes CDR1 LNHDA and CDR2 SQIVND (reference sequence). CDR3 bases: TGTGCCAGTAGAATGACTAGCGGGGTGAATACGCAGTATTTT. This translates into CASRMTSGVNTQYF. Based on the CDR3 plus reference TRBV19 and TRBJ2-3, the full variable domain is DGGITQSPKYLFRKEGQNVTLSCEQNLNHDAMYWYRQDPGQGLRLIYYSQIVNDFQKGDIAEGYSVSREKKESFPLTVTSAQKNPTAFYLCASRMTSGVNTQYFGPGTRLTVL.

This rearrangement joins TRBV28 to TRBJ2-5; 12 bases match TRBD1. This CDR3 region has 15 residues. Germline CDR1 MDHEN, CDR2 SYDVKM. With 6 bases clipped from V and 5 bases from J, the junction kept 7 bases outside the gene matches. The DNA of the CDR3 is TGTGCCAGCAGCCCGGGACAGGGGGCCCGGGAGACCCAGTACTTC. Translated, it gives CASSPGQGARETQYF.

The chain recombines TRBV11-3 with TRBJ2-2, with D perhaps TRBD2 (6 bases). V shed 3 bases and J shed 2 bases, with 7 bases lying between them. This CDR3 has 14 residues. CDR1 and CDR2 (germline): SGHNT, YENEEA. The CDR3 DNA follows: TGTGCCAGCAGCTTCGGGGGAAACACCGGGGAGCTGTTTTTT. This sequence encodes CASSFGGNTGELFF.

The chain has TRBV4-3 and TRBJ2-3; TRBD2 might be the D (5 bases). Between the trimmed V and J ends, which lost 0 bases and 5 bases, there was a span of 9 bases. This CDR3 contains 14 residues. Germline V CDR1 and CDR2: LGHNA, YSLEER. The CDR3: CASSQDRAGDTQYF. The CDR3 nucleotides are TGCGCCAGCAGCCAAGATCGGGCGGGAGATACGCAGTATTTT.

This clone was seen a single time. This chain connects TRBV19 to TRBJ2-1, with 13 bases lining up with TRBD2. V trimming: 4 bases; J trimming: 6 bases; junction bases outside the gene matches: 3. The length of the CDR3 is 15 residues. CDR1 and CDR2 from the germline V gene are LNHDA and SQIVND (reference sequence). The CDR3 loop is CASSTGTSGVNEQFF. The CDR3 DNA reads as TGTGCCAGTAGTACCGGGACTAGCGGGGTCAATGAGCAGTTCTTC. Filled out from reference TRBV19 and TRBJ2-1, the complete variable domain reads DGGITQSPKYLFRKEGQNVTLSCEQNLNHDAMYWYRQDPGQGLRLIYYSQIVNDFQKGDIAEGYSVSREKKESFPLTVTSAQKNPTAFYLCASSTGTSGVNEQFFGPGTRLTVL.

This chain uses TRBV10-3 with TRBJ2-7; TRBD1 might be the D (6 bases). The ends were cut back, 7 bases at V and 5 bases at J, with 18 bases in the middle. Germline assignment: CDR1 ENHRY and CDR2 SYGVKD. This CDR3 region has 14 residues. The DNA for the CDR3 is TGTGCCATCATGGGGACACCGACTGGGGACGAGCAGTACTTC. Translated: CAIMGTPTGDEQYF.

The chain combines TRBV6-6 with TRBJ1-6, with TRBD1 as a possible D gene (6 bases). The CDR3 sequence is 12 residues long. Deletions cut 6 bases from V and 14 bases from J, with 14 bases between. CDR1 is MNHNY, CDR2 SVGAGI, per germline (reference sequence). The CDR3 here is CASSTQGSSLHF. CDR3 DNA: TGTGCCAGCAGCACACAGGGCTCCTCCCTCCACTTT.

This chain joins TRBV19 and TRBJ1-2; a weak D match, TRBD1 (6 bases). There are 13 residues in the CDR3. Trimming pared 6 bases from V and 4 bases from J, leaving 12 bases between. Germline loops: CDR1 LNHDA, CDR2 SQIVND (reference sequence). The CDR3 reads CASRPGTTYGYTF. The CDR3 bases are TGTGCCAGTAGACCCGGGACAACCTATGGCTACACCTTC.

This chain connects TRBV28 to TRBJ1-5; unclear D gene. CDR1 MDHEN and CDR2 SYDVKM come from the germline V gene. The V end was cut by 5 bases, the J end by 0 bases, with 8 bases between. The CDR3 has 14 amino acids. The CDR3, as DNA: TGTGCCAGCAGTCGACCTAATAGCAATCAGCCCCAGCATTTT. Translated: CASSRPNSNQPQHF.

As for this clone: One end of the junction is discordant with germline, which a read error may explain. J is TRBJ1-1 and V is TRBV6-1; D is possibly TRBD1 (5 bases). Germline loops: CDR1 MNHNS, CDR2 SASEGT. The CDR3 runs 16 residues. The CDR3 is CAISDRDRRPNTEAFF. In nucleotides, the CDR3 is TGTGCCATCAGTGATAGGGACCGAAGACCCAACACTGAAGCTTTCTTT.

V and J are TRBV6-6 and TRBJ1-5; 8 bases are a match to TRBD1. From germline, CDR1 is MNHNY and CDR2 SVGAGI (reference sequence). The CDR3 totals 13 residues. V was pared by 5 bases and J by 5 bases, with 2 bases of the junction left unmatched. CDR3 region: CASSDRGDQPQHF. Here the CDR3 DNA reads TGTGCCAGCAGTGACAGGGGCGATCAGCCCCAGCATTTT.